These 25 T cell receptor beta chains originate from one sample sequenced in a study of cytomegalovirus exposure and HLA in healthy donors. Sequencing used immunoSEQ multiplex PCR; TCRdb keeps in-frame clones, though not all of them. The sample carries 250,000 to 400,000 clones, around 90% recorded once. The sequenced material came from PBMCs. The receptor set was obtained from a man younger than 40 in good health and CMV-seronegative.

The CDR3 sequence is CASSTGQGRETQYF. The CDR3 DNA reads TGCGCCAGCAGCACCGGACAGGGAAGGGAGACCCAGTACTTC. This chain uses TRBV5-1 with TRBJ2-5, with 8 nucleotides matching TRBD1. The germline V gene has CDR1 SGHRS and CDR2 YFSETQ. V lost 4 bases to trimming and J lost 5 bases; unmatched junction nucleotides: 7. The CDR3 totals 14 residues.

The chain recombines TRBV5-4 with TRBJ1-2; D perhaps matches TRBD1 (6 bases). Trimming shortened V by 4 bases and J by 4 bases, and 17 bases separated the two germline ends. The CDR3 has 15 residues. Germline loops: CDR1 SGHNT, CDR2 YYREEE (reference sequence). The DNA for the CDR3 is TGTGCCAGCAGCCCGGGGGGGGGCGCATCCTATGGCTACACCTTC. Translated: CASSPGGGASYGYTF.

This chain uses TRBV5-1 with TRBJ1-6, with 10 bases fitting TRBD1. The J segment lost 4 bases and the V segment lost 4 bases, leaving 5 bases of the junction unmatched. Germline V gene lookup returns CDR1 SGHRS and CDR2 YFSETQ. The CDR3 contains 16 residues. The chain's CDR3 is CASSAGTGAYNSPLHF. In nucleotides, the CDR3 is TGCGCCAGCAGCGCCGGGACAGGGGCGTATAATTCACCCCTCCACTTT.

CDR3 protein: CASSLALTGSFGGYTF. The CDR3 nucleotides read TGTGCCAGCAGCTTGGCCCTGACAGGGTCTTTCGGTGGCTACACCTTC. J is TRBJ1-2 and V is TRBV5-8; 7 bases agree with TRBD1. The ends lost 0 bases at V and 7 bases at J; junction bases unmatched: 12. Germline-derived CDR1 and CDR2 are SGHTS and YDEGEE. The CDR3 spans 16 residues.

The V gene is TRBV19, the J gene TRBJ2-7, with unresolved D. V was shortened by 5 bases and J by 2 bases, with 16 bases between the two germline ends. Germline V gene sequence: CDR1 LNHDA, CDR2 SQIVND (reference sequence). CDR3 length: 15 amino acids. Written as DNA, the CDR3 is TGTGCCAGTAGTTTTTTCGGCGGCGGAGCCTACGAGCAGTACTTC. Translation: CASSFFGGGAYEQYF.

V and J are TRBV5-1 and TRBJ2-1; no reliable D call. There are 14 residues in the CDR3. The ends were cut back, 1 base at V and 5 bases at J, with 10 bases in the middle. CDR1 and CDR2 from the germline V gene are SGHRS and YFSETQ. CDR3 DNA sequence: TGCGCCAGCAGCTTGTTGTTACAGAACAATGAGCAGTTCTTC. The encoded protein is CASSLLLQNNEQFF.

The rearrangement uses TRBV5-4 and TRBJ2-7, with 7 bases aligning to TRBD1. Germline V CDR1 and CDR2: SGHNT, YYREEE (reference sequence). The CDR3 totals 14 residues. Trimming took 4 bases from V and 1 from J; bases not matched to a gene: 5. The CDR3 protein is CASSVDRDSYEQYF. CDR3 DNA sequence: TGTGCCAGCAGCGTCGACAGGGATTCCTACGAGCAGTACTTC.

The genes are TRBV4-3 and TRBJ1-1, with 7 bases that match TRBD1. The CDR3 has 15 residues. V dropped 0 bases and J dropped 8; count of bases not matched to a gene: 9. Germline V lookup: CDR1 LGHNA, CDR2 YSLEER. CDR3 nucleotides: TGCGCCAGCAGCCAAGAATTTAGACAGGGAGACGAAGCTTTCTTT. As protein: CASSQEFRQGDEAFF.

This sequence joins TRBV4-2 and TRBJ1-2, with D unresolved. The germline V and J ends were trimmed by 0 bases and 8 bases, with 13 bases remaining between them. Per the germline V gene, CDR1 is LGHNA and CDR2 is YNFKEQ. The CDR3 runs to 14 residues. The CDR3 bases are TGTGCCAGCAGCCAAGATTCGGGGTGGGAAGGCTACACCTTC. Protein product: CASSQDSGWEGYTF.

V and J are TRBV29-1 and TRBJ2-7; 8 nucleotides line up with TRBD1. The CDR3 extends over 14 amino acids. With 2 bases clipped from V and 2 bases from J, the junction kept 5 bases outside the gene matches. Per germline, CDR1 SQVTM and CDR2 ANQGSEA. The CDR3 region has the DNA TGCAGCGTTGAATTGGACAGGGTGGCCTACGAGCAGTACTTC. Residues: CSVELDRVAYEQYF.

CDR3 sequence: CASSQDPGGRTGELFF. The CDR3 region has the DNA TGCGCCAGCAGCCAAGATCCAGGGGGGAGGACCGGGGAGCTGTTTTTT. This sequence joins TRBV4-1 and TRBJ2-2, with D possibly matching TRBD1 (7 bases). Trimming pared 0 bases from V and 5 bases from J, leaving 13 bases between. The CDR3 is made up of 16 amino acids. Germline V CDR1 and CDR2: MGHRA, YSYEKL.

This chain joins TRBV7-2 and TRBJ1-1; 10 nucleotides line up with TRBD1. CDR3 length: 17 residues. The trim removed 3 bases at V and 0 bases at J, leaving 7 bases unmatched. Germline V gene data show CDR1 as SGHTA and CDR2 as FQGNSA. Here the CDR3 reads CASSLPTGGRMNTEAFF. The CDR3 DNA reads as TGTGCCAGCAGCTTGCCGACAGGGGGCCGAATGAACACTGAAGCTTTCTTT.

The genes are TRBV6-5 and TRBJ1-2; D unresolved. CDR3 length: 15 amino acids. The germline gives CDR1 MNHEY, CDR2 SVGAGI. The V gene lost 5 bases and the J gene lost 4 bases, with 17 bases spanning the gap. The CDR3 region has the DNA TGTGCCAGCAGTCCCGGGGTGGATAGCGGCTATGGCTACACCTTC. Protein sequence: CASSPGVDSGYGYTF.

This clone was recorded once. The rearrangement uses TRBV4-3 and TRBJ2-5, with D perhaps TRBD1 (6 bases). This CDR3 contains 13 residues. Per germline, CDR1 LGHNA and CDR2 YSLEER. Trimming removed 5 bases from V and 3 bases from J, with 10 bases in between. The CDR3 sequence is CASSWDKEETQYF. The CDR3 bases are TGCGCCAGCAGCTGGGACAAAGAAGAGACCCAGTACTTC.

This sequence joins TRBV10-2 and TRBJ2-7, with a weak D call TRBD2 (6 bases). Between the trimmed V and J ends, which lost 0 bases and 0 bases, there was a span of 12 bases. The CDR3 contains 16 residues. Looked up from germline, CDR1 is WSHSY and CDR2 is SAAADI. CDR3 nucleotides: TGCGCCAGCAGTGAGTCGGGGGGTCAGGTCTCCTACGAGCAGTACTTC. Translating gives CASSESGGQVSYEQYF.

This clone was observed a single time. V and J are TRBV4-1 and TRBJ1-4, with a possible D match to TRBD1 (6 bases). This CDR3 has 14 amino acids. Trimming pared 4 bases from V and 5 bases from J, leaving 11 bases between. Germline CDR1 and CDR2: MGHRA and YSYEKL. CDR3 in DNA: TGCGCCAGCAGCCTCGGACAGCGAAATGAAAAACTGTTTTTT. Amino acids: CASSLGQRNEKLFF.

The chain carries TRBV5-1 and TRBJ2-1, with TRBD2 matching over 12 bases. The V gene's germline CDR1 is SGHRS and CDR2 YFSETQ. V lost 4 bases to trimming and J lost 0 bases; unmatched junction nucleotides: 8. This CDR3 has 18 residues. This CDR3 reads CASSLTSGGYSSYNEQFF. In DNA, the CDR3 is TGCGCCAGCAGCCTGACTAGCGGGGGCTACAGCTCCTACAATGAGCAGTTCTTC. Together with reference TRBV5-1 and TRBJ2-1, the CDR3 gives the full variable domain: KAGVTQTPRYLIKTRGQQVTLSCSPISGHRSVSWYQQTPGQGLQFLFEYFSETQRNKGNFPGRFSGRQFSNSRSEMNVSTLELGDSALYLCASSLTSGGYSSYNEQFFGPGTRLTVL.

This clone was seen a few times. The genes are TRBV30 and TRBJ1-1, with D unclear. Trimming removed 1 base at V and 8 bases at J, with 8 bases between. CDR3 length: 11 residues. Germline loops: CDR1 GTSNPN, CDR2 SVGIG (reference sequence). As DNA, the CDR3 is TGTGCCTGGAGTGCCTACTTAGAAGCTTTCTTT. It encodes CAWSAYLEAFF.

The chain couples TRBV6-4 to TRBJ2-1; the match to TRBD2 covers 10 bases. Germline loops: CDR1 MRHNA, CDR2 SNTAGT. The ends lost 4 bases at V and 6 bases at J; junction bases unmatched: 3. The CDR3 covers 14 residues. The CDR3 sequence is CASSVAGGGNEQFF. CDR3 bases: TGTGCCAGCAGTGTAGCGGGGGGAGGCAATGAGCAGTTCTTC.

The chain has TRBV6-1 and TRBJ1-5; D possibly corresponds to TRBD1 (6 bases). This CDR3 has 14 amino acids. Trimming stripped 11 bases from V and 0 bases from J, with 14 bases between. Germline V gene sequence: CDR1 MNHNS, CDR2 SASEGT. CDR3: CALRGGDSNQPQHF. The DNA of the CDR3 is TGTGCCCTAAGGGGGGGGGATAGCAATCAGCCCCAGCATTTT.

The genes are TRBV7-9 and TRBJ1-3, with D perhaps matching TRBD1 (6 bases). Germline-derived CDR1 and CDR2 are SEHNR and FQNEAQ (reference sequence). Between the trimmed V and J ends, which lost 6 bases and 0 bases, there was a span of 15 bases. This CDR3 comprises 16 residues. CDR3 bases: TGTGCCAGCAGTGGGGCAGGGGATCACTCTGGAAACACCATATATTTT. This translates into CASSGAGDHSGNTIYF.

The V gene is TRBV19, the J gene TRBJ2-7; 7 bases agree with TRBD1. Trimming at V came to 9 bases and at J to 1 base, leaving 6 bases not matched to a gene. The CDR3 totals 13 residues. The germline gives CDR1 LNHDA, CDR2 SQIVND (reference sequence). The CDR3 region has the DNA TGTGCCAGCCGCCGGGACAGATCCTACGAGCAGTACTTC. Translation: CASRRDRSYEQYF. The full variable domain, its missing parts supplied by reference TRBV19 and TRBJ2-7, is DGGITQSPKYLFRKEGQNVTLSCEQNLNHDAMYWYRQDPGQGLRLIYYSQIVNDFQKGDIAEGYSVSREKKESFPLTVTSAQKNPTAFYLCASRRDRSYEQYFGPGTRLTVT.

The chain joins TRBV18 to TRBJ1-2, with 7 positions matching TRBD1. The CDR3 runs 13 residues. Germline V gene data show CDR1 as KGHSH and CDR2 as LQKENI. V shed 8 bases and J 6 bases; nucleotides not matched to a gene: 9. The CDR3 spells CASTTGIGNGYTF. The CDR3 DNA is TGTGCCAGCACGACAGGGATTGGAAATGGCTACACCTTC.

The chain uses TRBV11-2 and TRBJ2-5, with 10 bases identical to TRBD2. Germline CDR1 and CDR2: SGHAT and FQNNGV. CDR3 size: 16 residues. J gave up 0 bases and V 6 bases, and 7 bases lay outside the gene matches. Here the CDR3 reads CASSLGLAAYQETQYF. The CDR3 DNA reads as TGTGCCAGCAGTCTAGGACTAGCGGCGTACCAAGAGACCCAGTACTTC.

The chain employs TRBV5-6 and TRBJ2-5; D is undetermined. CDR3 length equals 13 residues. CDR1 and CDR2 from the germline V gene are SGHDT and YYEEEE. Trimming took off 2 bases at V and 1 base at J, with 6 bases between the two ends. CDR3 amino acids: CASSLNSQETQYF. DNA of the CDR3: TGTGCCAGCAGCTTAAACAGCCAAGAGACCCAGTACTTC.